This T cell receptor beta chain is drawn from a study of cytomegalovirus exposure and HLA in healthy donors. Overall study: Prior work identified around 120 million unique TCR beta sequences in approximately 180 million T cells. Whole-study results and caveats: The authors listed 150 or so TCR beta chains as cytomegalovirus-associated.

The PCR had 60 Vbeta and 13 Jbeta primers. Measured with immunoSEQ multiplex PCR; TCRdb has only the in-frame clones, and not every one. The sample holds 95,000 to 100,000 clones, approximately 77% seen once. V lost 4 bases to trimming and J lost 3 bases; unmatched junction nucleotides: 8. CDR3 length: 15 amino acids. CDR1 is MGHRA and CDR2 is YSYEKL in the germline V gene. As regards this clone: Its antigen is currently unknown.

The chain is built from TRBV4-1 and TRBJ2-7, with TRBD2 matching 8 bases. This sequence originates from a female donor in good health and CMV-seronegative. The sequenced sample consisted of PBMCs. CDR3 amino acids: CASSLGRGGRYEQYF. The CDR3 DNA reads TGCGCCAGCAGCCTTGGCCGGGGGGGCCGCTACGAGCAGTACTTC.